This T cell receptor (beta chain) was observed in a study of regulatory T cells in long-lasting Graves disease. Construction of TCR beta libraries relied on iRepertoire HTBI primers and on Arm-PCR targeting CDR3 regions. A single record per CDR3 protein comes from TCRdb applying MiXCR to the multiplex PCR reads. The sample holds about 400,000 distinct CDR3 sequences, approximately 15% seen once. Time point noted: newly diagnosed GD, antithyroid drugs for less than 3 months. The TCR library used RNA extracted from PBMCs. This clonotype has only a few counts. V was clipped by 6 bases and J by 6 bases, with 12 bases between them. Germline values: CDR1 MNHEY, CDR2 SVGEGT. This CDR3 has 12 residues. These same data were also listed under a study on T cells in Graves' hyperthyroidism and ophthalmopathy. That source notes: HTBI primers drove first-round RT-PCR of the TCR CDR3. Most expanded thyroid clonotypes above 0.001 also appeared in blood.

The gene calls are TRBV6-2 or TRBV6-3 and TRBJ2-7; D ambiguous. The input for sequencing was peripheral blood mononuclear cells (PBMCs), taken at new diagnosis, from a patient treated with antithyroid drugs. This receptor was identified in a woman aged 40 to 50 with Graves disease. CDR3 DNA: TGTGCCAGCAGCCTAGGGCGTCTCGAGCAGTACTTC. Its protein product is CASSLGRLEQYF.